This is a list of T cell receptor beta chains from one sample in a study of CD8+ T cells in alopecia areata. Sequencing used immunoSEQ multiplex PCR; TCRdb keeps in-frame clones, though not all of them. The sample holds 120,000 or so clones, around 63% seen once. The sample here was CD4+ T cells sorted from blood, taken at week 4, from a patient treated with tofacitinib. All receptors come from a human donor with alopecia areata. CDR3s include the opening cysteine and the closing phenylalanine or tryptophan. The D gene is left open where the match is weak. The listing skips clone size in some rows; elsewhere it reads once, few, many or a size class.

clone_size | d_call | j_call | cdr3_length | v_call | cdr3_aa | cdr3_nt
. | TRBD1 | TRBJ1-2 | 14 | TRBV28 | CASSLPTGDYGYTF | TGTGCCAGCAGTTTACCGACAGGGGACTATGGCTACACCTTC
. | . | TRBJ1-2 | 12 | TRBV30 | CAWSVSNYGYTF | TGTGCCTGGAGTGTCTCCAACTATGGCTACACCTTC
. | TRBD1 | TRBJ1-1 | 12 | TRBV30 | CAWKRTGRGAFF | TGTGCCTGGAAGCGGACAGGCAGGGGAGCTTTCTTT
. | . | TRBJ2-7 | 14 | TRBV5-1 | CASSLMGPTYEQYF | TGCGCCAGCAGCTTAATGGGGCCTACCTACGAGCAGTACTTC
few | . | TRBJ2-7 | 14 | TRBV6-6 | CASSYRNRVDEQYF | TGTGCCAGCAGTTACAGAAACAGGGTTGACGAGCAGTACTTC
. | TRBD1 | TRBJ2-4 | 13 | TRBV30 | CAWRAGQGSIQYF | TGTGCCTGGAGGGCTGGACAGGGGAGCATTCAGTACTTC
. | . | TRBJ2-1 | 12 | TRBV27 | CASSRVPGEQFF | TGTGCCAGCAGTCGGGTACCGGGGGAGCAGTTCTTC
. | TRBD2 | TRBJ2-3 | 18 | TRBV5-4 | CASSLSGLAGGQRDTQYF | TGTGCCAGCAGCCTCTCAGGACTAGCGGGGGGGCAGAGAGATACGCAGTATTTT
. | . | TRBJ1-6 | 14 | TRBV19 | CASSVGDFATPLHF | TGTGCCAGTAGCGTAGGGGACTTCGCGACGCCCCTCCACTTT
. | . | TRBJ2-5 | 11 | TRBV18 | CASSSQETQYF | TGTGCCAGCTCATCACAAGAGACCCAGTACTTC
few | . | TRBJ1-5 | 13 | TRBV29-1 | CSATEAPGQPQHF | TGCAGCGCAACGGAAGCCCCTGGACAGCCCCAGCATTTT
. | . | TRBJ2-7 | 11 | TRBV30 | CAWSITYEQYF | TGTGCCTGGAGCATAACCTACGAGCAGTACTTC
. | TRBD1 | TRBJ2-3 | 14 | TRBV29-1 | CSVRQGASTDTQYF | TGCAGCGTTCGACAGGGGGCTAGCACAGATACGCAGTATTTT
. | . | TRBJ1-5 | 15 | TRBV5-1 | CASSLEVGGNQPQHF | TGCGCCAGCAGCTTGGAGGTAGGGGGCAATCAGCCCCAGCATTTT
. | . | TRBJ1-2 | 13 | TRBV6-6 | CASNVGGDYGYTF | TGTGCCAGCAACGTCGGGGGTGACTATGGCTACACCTTC
. | TRBD1 | TRBJ2-7 | 12 | TRBV29-1 | CSGRGQGYEQYF | TGCAGCGGGCGGGGACAGGGCTACGAGCAGTACTTC
few | . | TRBJ2-7 | 13 | TRBV25-1 | CASSAGGNYEQYF | TGTGCCAGCAGTGCGGGCGGGAACTACGAGCAGTACTTC
. | . | TRBJ2-5 | 14 | TRBV9 | CASSETGIQETQYF | TGTGCCAGCAGTGAAACAGGGATACAAGAGACCCAGTACTTC
. | TRBD2 | TRBJ2-2 | 16 | TRBV6-6 | CASTSPGLAGTGELFF | TGTGCCAGCACTTCACCGGGACTAGCGGGCACCGGGGAGCTGTTTTTT
. | . | TRBJ1-1 | 13 | TRBV5-6 | CASSFKVNTEAFF | TGTGCCAGCAGCTTCAAGGTGAACACTGAAGCTTTCTTT
. | . | TRBJ1-5 | 13 | TRBV30 | CAWQGMSNQPQHF | TGTGCCTGGCAGGGTATGAGCAATCAGCCCCAGCATTTT
. | . | TRBJ2-3 | 13 | TRBV10-3 | CAISGRTTDTQYF | TGTGCCATCAGTGGTAGGACCACAGATACGCAGTATTTT
. | TRBD1 | TRBJ1-2 | 17 | TRBV27 | CATPNTRPIDRGSGYTF | TGTGCCACGCCCAACACTCGGCCAATCGACAGGGGGAGCGGCTACACCTTC
few | . | TRBJ2-1 | 16 | TRBV7-2 | CASSLSVVYGPDRWVF | TGTGCCAGCAGCTTATCGGTGGTCTATGGTCCGGATAGATGGGTCTTC
. | . | TRBJ1-1 | 13 | TRBV29-1 | CSGEGLGDTEAFF | TGCAGCGGGGAGGGTTTGGGAGACACTGAAGCTTTCTTT
. | . | TRBJ1-2 | 17 | TRBV11-1 | CASSLAPGRGDDYGYTF | TGTGCCAGCAGCTTAGCCCCGGGCAGGGGAGATGACTATGGCTACACCTTC
. | TRBD2 | TRBJ2-1 | 15 | TRBV19 | CADCGTSGFYNEQFF | TGTGCGGACTGCGGGACTAGCGGATTTTACAATGAGCAGTTCTTC
. | . | TRBJ2-1 | 14 | TRBV9 | CASSVNRAGNEQFF | TGTGCCAGCAGCGTAAACAGGGCAGGCAATGAGCAGTTCTTC